The 27 T cell receptor beta chains below come from one sample, sequenced in a study of shared clonotypes between healthy human individuals. Only in-frame clones appear in the TCRdb table, and some are missing; sequencing was by immunoSEQ multiplex PCR. The repertoire holds around 2,000,000 clones, with roughly 94% as singletons. Terminally differentiated effector memory CD45RA+ cells were excluded by CCR7 positive selection of CD45RO-negative cells. Sequences were obtained from naive CD8+ T cells sorted from blood. The source is a man aged 18-30 years in good health.

The CDR3 protein is CASSPWGREYEQYF. In DNA form, the CDR3 reads TGTGCCAGCAGCCCTTGGGGCAGGGAATACGAGCAGTACTTC. The rearrangement uses TRBV9 and TRBJ2-7; weak D call: TRBD1 (5 bases). This CDR3 has 14 residues. CDR1 and CDR2 from the germline V gene are SGDLS and YYNGEE. Trimming took off 4 bases at V and 4 bases at J, with 15 bases between the two ends.

Regarding this clone: Other DNA sequences in the sample encode the same CDR3. This chain joins TRBV27 and TRBJ2-7; the D is unclear. The CDR3 length is 13 residues. CDR1 and CDR2 from the germline V gene are MNHEY and SMNVEV (reference sequence). Deletions cut 4 bases from V and 3 bases from J, with 10 bases between. The CDR3 loop reads CASSYRANYEQYF. Here the CDR3 DNA reads TGTGCCAGCAGTTACCGGGCCAACTACGAGCAGTACTTC.

The V call is TRBV29-1, the J call TRBJ2-5; the match to TRBD2 covers 10 bases. CDR1 is SQVTM, CDR2 ANQGSEA, per germline. The CDR3 spans 16 residues. With V trimmed by 2 bases and J by 6 bases, 12 bases remained unmatched. The CDR3 reads CSVESLSSGRGKTQYF. Written as DNA, the CDR3 is TGCAGCGTTGAATCCCTCTCAAGCGGGAGGGGGAAGACCCAGTACTTC.

The rearrangement links TRBV5-4 to TRBJ2-1; possibly TRBD2 for D (6 bases). V dropped 6 bases and J dropped 6 bases, with 16 bases sitting between them. CDR3 length: 14 amino acids. Germline loops: CDR1 SGHNT, CDR2 YYREEE (reference sequence). The CDR3 loop reads CASTAVVGGNEQFF. The CDR3 region has the DNA TGTGCCAGCACGGCGGTCGTCGGGGGCAATGAGCAGTTCTTC.

The chain has TRBV19 and TRBJ1-1; no firm D call. The V gene lost 1 base and the J gene lost 2 bases, with 11 bases spanning the gap. This CDR3 has 15 amino acids. Per germline, CDR1 LNHDA and CDR2 SQIVND (reference sequence). The CDR3: CASSIAPGTNTEAFF. The DNA for the CDR3 is TGTGCCAGTAGTATAGCCCCAGGAACTAACACTGAAGCTTTCTTT.

The chain employs TRBV28 and TRBJ2-7; D is ambiguous. CDR3 size: 13 residues. Germline lookup yields CDR1 MDHEN and CDR2 SYDVKM. Trimming removed 2 bases at V and 0 bases at J, with 5 bases between. CDR3 DNA: TGTGCCAGCAGTTTAGAGGCCTCCTACGAGCAGTACTTC. Translating it yields CASSLEASYEQYF.

V is TRBV13 and J is TRBJ1-1; 7 nucleotides agree with TRBD1. Germline V lookup: CDR1 PRHDT, CDR2 FYEKMQ (reference sequence). Trimming at V came to 8 bases and at J to 1 base, leaving 4 bases not matched to a gene. CDR3 size: 13 residues. CDR3 sequence: CASLDRANTEAFF. The CDR3 region has the DNA TGTGCCAGCCTAGACAGGGCGAACACTGAAGCTTTCTTT.

Note on this clone: Other DNA sequences within the sample encode an identical CDR3. V gene TRBV19 combines with J gene TRBJ2-7, with 10 bases identical to TRBD1. V dropped 3 bases and J dropped 4; count of bases not matched to a gene: 6. The CDR3 has 15 residues. CDR1 and CDR2 from the germline V gene are LNHDA and SQIVND (reference sequence). The CDR3 region has the DNA TGTGCCAGTAGTATCTCCGGGACAGGGGATTACGAGCAGTACTTC. It is translated as CASSISGTGDYEQYF.

This clone was observed once. The genes are TRBV6-4 and TRBJ2-1, with 10 bases matching TRBD2. CDR3 length: 15 amino acids. The germline gives CDR1 MRHNA, CDR2 SNTAGT. The ends lost 5 bases at V and 4 bases at J; junction bases unmatched: 5. CDR3 amino acids: CASSPGTSAYNEQFF. The CDR3, as DNA: TGTGCCAGCAGTCCCGGGACTAGCGCTTACAATGAGCAGTTCTTC.

This clone turned up a few times. The CDR3 sequence is CASSEVPLYEQYF. CDR3 bases: TGTGCCAGCAGTGAAGTACCCCTCTACGAGCAGTACTTC. This sequence joins TRBV6-1 and TRBJ2-7; D is undetermined. Germline V CDR1 and CDR2: MNHNS, SASEGT. V shed 1 base and J shed 3 bases, with 7 bases lying between them. The CDR3 is made up of 13 amino acids.

The V call is TRBV7-9, the J call TRBJ2-2; 7 bases are shared with TRBD1. CDR3 length: 14 amino acids. V shed 1 base, J shed 6 bases, and the junction held 2 bases outside the gene matches. CDR1 SEHNR and CDR2 FQNEAQ come from the germline V gene (reference sequence). In DNA, the CDR3 is TGTGCCAGCAGCTTAGAGAGGGGGCCCGGGGAGCTGTTTTTT. This codes for CASSLERGPGELFF.

V and J are TRBV30 and TRBJ2-7; possible D gene TRBD1, 5 bases. The CDR3 extends over 14 amino acids. V shed 5 bases and J shed 2 bases, with 16 bases lying between them. Per the germline V gene, CDR1 is GTSNPN and CDR2 is SVGIG (reference sequence). CDR3 loop: CAWEHVLGPYEQYF. The DNA for the CDR3 is TGTGCCTGGGAGCATGTTTTGGGGCCCTACGAGCAGTACTTC.

This clone was recorded only once. The chain has TRBV27 and TRBJ2-3, with TRBD1 identical over 10 bases. CDR1 MNHEY and CDR2 SMNVEV come from the germline V gene (reference sequence). V shed 5 bases, J shed 2 bases, and the junction held 4 bases outside the gene matches. The CDR3 runs to 15 residues. The CDR3 region has the DNA TGTGCCAGCAGTACTGGGACAGGGGCCACAGATACGCAGTATTTT. Its protein is CASSTGTGATDTQYF.

The V call is TRBV14, the J call TRBJ2-7; 9 bases match TRBD1. The junction had 7 bases not matched to a gene; V was cut back by 1 base and J by 3 bases. Germline CDR1 is SGHDN and CDR2 is FVKESK. The CDR3 runs 16 residues. CDR3 DNA sequence: TGTGCCAGCAGCCAAGCCTTCGGGACAGGGAACTACGAGCAGTACTTC. This gives the protein CASSQAFGTGNYEQYF.

CDR3 nucleotides: TGTGCCAGCAGCTTGGATGCCCTTTACGAGCAGTACTTC. As protein: CASSLDALYEQYF. J is TRBJ2-7 and V is TRBV5-4; D is undetermined. Trimming cost V 0 bases and J 4 bases, with 8 bases left between them. Germline CDR1 SGHNT, CDR2 YYREEE (reference sequence). CDR3 length: 13 amino acids.

The chain is built from TRBV4-1 and TRBJ1-1, with D maybe TRBD1 (6 bases). The V end lost 2 bases, the J end lost 2 bases, and 12 bases lay between the germline ends. This CDR3 comprises 15 residues. Germline V gene lookup returns CDR1 MGHRA and CDR2 YSYEKL. CDR3 in DNA: TGCGCCAGCAGCCAAAAGGCAGGGGCTAACACTGAAGCTTTCTTT. Translation: CASSQKAGANTEAFF.

The CDR3 region is CASSTLRLAGGPETQYF. The CDR3 DNA sequence: TGTGCCAGCAGTACCCTAAGACTAGCGGGGGGGCCAGAGACCCAGTACTTC. This chain connects TRBV27 to TRBJ2-5; 14 bases align to TRBD2. The CDR3 is 17 amino acids. Germline CDR1 reads MNHEY; CDR2 reads SMNVEV (reference sequence). The J segment lost 4 bases and the V segment lost 5 bases, leaving 9 bases of the junction unmatched.

A remark on this clone: The sample has other DNA sequences that encode this CDR3 too. J is TRBJ2-1 and V is TRBV5-6; 9 bases map to TRBD2. The trim removed 0 bases at V and 4 bases at J, leaving 2 bases unmatched. CDR3 length equals 15 residues. In germline, CDR1 is SGHDT, CDR2 YYEEEE. CDR3 in DNA: TGTGCCAGCAGCTTGGCTAGCGGGGCATACAATGAGCAGTTCTTC. Translating gives CASSLASGAYNEQFF.

The chain has TRBV27 and TRBJ2-5, with D tentatively TRBD1 (6 bases). Trimming shortened V by 6 bases and J by 1 base, and 15 bases separated the two germline ends. This CDR3 spans 15 amino acids. CDR1 is MNHEY, CDR2 SMNVEV, per germline (reference sequence). The CDR3 here is CASSRNREPQETQYF. The DNA for the CDR3 is TGTGCCAGCAGCCGCAACAGGGAACCCCAAGAGACCCAGTACTTC.

V usage is TRBV15 and J usage is TRBJ2-2; TRBD2 might be the D (5 bases). CDR1 LNHNV and CDR2 YYDKDF come from the germline V gene (reference sequence). The CDR3 contains 16 residues. V shed 5 bases and J shed 4 bases, with 17 bases lying between them. In DNA form, the CDR3 reads TGTGCCACCAGCCCCCGGTTAGGAGGCATCACCGGGGAGCTGTTTTTT. Encoded protein: CATSPRLGGITGELFF.

The chain is built from TRBV5-1 and TRBJ2-3; 11 bases fit TRBD1. Per germline, CDR1 SGHRS and CDR2 YFSETQ. The CDR3 consists of 18 residues. V gave up 4 bases and J gave up 0 bases; unmatched junction bases: 10. CDR3 in amino acids: CASSLGQGAFPSTDTQYF. The CDR3 nucleotides read TGCGCCAGCAGCCTAGGACAGGGGGCCTTCCCTAGCACAGATACGCAGTATTTT.

With respect to this clone: The same CDR3 arises from other DNA sequences in this sample as well. The rearrangement joins TRBV5-4 to TRBJ2-3, with D unresolved. The CDR3 length is 12 residues. The germline V gene encodes CDR1 SGHNT and CDR2 YYREEE (reference sequence). V gave up 4 bases and J gave up 4 bases, with 7 bases separating them. In nucleotides, the CDR3 is TGTGCCAGCAGCCCGGCCCCAGATACGCAGTATTTT. This translates into CASSPAPDTQYF.

The V call is TRBV27, the J call TRBJ2-3; a weak D match, TRBD2 (5 bases). V lost 5 bases and J 1 base, leaving 7 bases between the germline ends. The CDR3 totals 13 residues. Germline-derived CDR1 and CDR2 are MNHEY and SMNVEV (reference sequence). The chain's CDR3 is CASSIGGTDTQYF. CDR3 bases: TGTGCCAGCAGTATCGGGGGCACAGATACGCAGTATTTT.

The chain has TRBV30 and TRBJ2-2; 14 nucleotides align to TRBD2. The CDR3 extends over 17 amino acids. The ends lost 5 bases at V and 6 bases at J; junction bases unmatched: 11. The V gene's germline CDR1 is GTSNPN and CDR2 SVGIG (reference sequence). The CDR3 coding sequence is TGTGCCTGGCATTCCCGACTAGCGGGAGGGCCCCCCGGGGAGCTGTTTTTT. Its protein product is CAWHSRLAGGPPGELFF.

To note about this clone: At the DNA level, this CDR3 is encoded by other sequences in the same sample as well. The V and J genes are TRBV6-1 and TRBJ2-7; 7 nucleotides match TRBD1. The CDR3 covers 13 residues. Germline CDR1 and CDR2: MNHNS and SASEGT. J was trimmed by 2 bases and V by 6 bases; bases with no gene match: 4. The CDR3 DNA follows: TGTGCCAGCAGCCCCGGGACAGCCTACGAGCAGTACTTC. It specifies CASSPGTAYEQYF.

CDR3 amino acids: CASSLSGAGTTFGNQPQHF. In nucleotides, the CDR3 is TGTGCCAGCAGTTTATCCGGGGCAGGAACCACTTTTGGCAATCAGCCCCAGCATTTT. The chain links TRBV27 to TRBJ1-5; TRBD1 is a possible D gene (5 bases). V was clipped by 0 bases and J by 2 bases, with 20 bases between them. The CDR3 spans 19 residues. CDR1 is MNHEY, CDR2 SMNVEV, per germline (reference sequence).

The V call is TRBV5-1, the J call TRBJ2-6, with D possibly matching TRBD2 (6 bases). The CDR3 consists of 18 residues. V lost 2 bases to trimming and J lost 0 bases, with 15 bases between them. Germline CDR1 is SGHRS and CDR2 is YFSETQ. The CDR3 protein is CASSFMAGPFSGANVLTF. DNA for the CDR3: TGCGCCAGCAGCTTTATGGCGGGACCATTCTCTGGGGCCAACGTCCTGACTTTC.